Following are 30 T cell receptor beta chains from one sample sequenced in a study of blood T cell repertoires in COVID-19. The protocol was immunoSEQ multiplex PCR, while the TCRdb copy is restricted to in-frame clones and leaves out a portion. The sample lists under 150,000 clones; 90% were seen once. Sequencing was carried out using peripheral blood. Receptors were obtained from a man aged 45 to 65 with active COVID-19.

This clone turned up a few times. At the DNA level, this CDR3 is encoded by other sequences in the same sample as well. The chain carries TRBV14 and TRBJ1-1; no definite D call. Germline V gene sequence: CDR1 SGHDN, CDR2 FVKESK. With 1 base removed from V and 0 bases from J, the gap between germline ends came to 6 bases. The CDR3 sequence is 14 residues long. The CDR3 DNA sequence: TGTGCCAGCAGCCAAGCAGGTATGAACACTGAAGCTTTCTTT. This gives the protein CASSQAGMNTEAFF.

V usage is TRBV4-2 and J usage is TRBJ2-1; perhaps TRBD2 as D (6 bases). Trimming took off 0 bases at V and 8 bases at J, with 11 bases between the two ends. CDR1 is LGHNA and CDR2 is YNFKEQ in the germline V gene. The CDR3 sequence is 14 residues long. CDR3 loop: CASSQDRESDEQFF. The CDR3 nucleotides are TGTGCCAGCAGCCAAGATCGGGAGTCGGATGAGCAGTTCTTC.

On this clone itself: Different DNA sequences within this sample yield the same CDR3. The chain links TRBV2 to TRBJ2-3, with 7 bases identical to TRBD2. Germline CDR1 SNHLY, CDR2 FYNNEI. After removal of 4 bases from V and 1 base from J, the junction contained 5 bases not matched to a gene. The CDR3 extends over 15 amino acids. CDR3 residues: CASSGKAGGTDTQYF. The CDR3 DNA is TGTGCCAGCAGTGGAAAGGCGGGGGGCACAGATACGCAGTATTTT. Looking up the rest from reference TRBV2 and TRBJ2-3 gives the full variable domain: EPEVTQTPSHQVTQMGQEVILRCVPISNHLYFYWYRQILGQKVEFLVSFYNNEISEKSEIFDDQFSVERPDGSNFTLKIRSTKLEDSAMYFCASSGKAGGTDTQYFGPGTRLTVL.

This chain connects TRBV11-2 to TRBJ2-4; D uncertain. Between the trimmed V and J ends, which lost 4 bases and 7 bases, there was a span of 17 bases. The CDR3 contains 15 residues. CDR1 SGHAT and CDR2 FQNNGV come from the germline V gene. The chain's CDR3 is CASSSKRKAGNIQYF. The DNA of the CDR3 is TGTGCCAGCAGCTCAAAAAGGAAGGCCGGGAACATTCAGTACTTC.

The chain has TRBV6-5 and TRBJ2-7, with TRBD2 matching 13 bases. The CDR3 contains 16 residues. Germline V CDR1 and CDR2: MNHEY, SVGAGI. The trim removed 0 bases at V and 5 bases at J, leaving 4 bases unmatched. The CDR3 here is CASSYSIGTSGNEQYV. The CDR3 region has the DNA TGTGCCAGCAGTTACTCTATAGGGACTAGCGGGAACGAGCAGTACGTC.

This clone was detected only a few times. The chain uses TRBV5-5 and TRBJ1-2, with 9 positions matching TRBD1. The germline V gene encodes CDR1 SGHKS and CDR2 YYEKEE (reference sequence). This CDR3 is built from 19 residues. The V gene end was trimmed by 3 bases and the J gene end by 3 bases; junction bases not matched to a gene: 18. CDR3 loop: CASSSDWYRGRIRDYGYTF. The CDR3 DNA reads TGTGCCAGCAGCTCCGATTGGTACAGGGGGCGAATCAGGGACTATGGCTACACCTTC.

The chain has TRBV5-1 and TRBJ2-3; 7 nucleotides agree with TRBD2. The germline V gene encodes CDR1 SGHRS and CDR2 YFSETQ. The CDR3 is 14 residues long. The V and J ends lost 2 bases and 4 bases, in that order; junction bases with no gene match: 4. CDR3 in amino acids: CASSFASGADTQYF. The CDR3 nucleotides are TGCGCCAGCAGCTTTGCTAGCGGCGCAGATACGCAGTATTTT.

The chain joins TRBV28 to TRBJ2-4; no reliable D call. Germline loops: CDR1 MDHEN, CDR2 SYDVKM. The V end was cut by 7 bases, the J end by 0 bases, with 7 bases between. There are 13 residues in the CDR3. CDR3 in amino acids: CASKSIAKNIQYF. The CDR3, as DNA: TGTGCCAGCAAGAGCATAGCCAAAAACATTCAGTACTTC.

The chain uses TRBV6-2 or TRBV6-3 and TRBJ2-5, with 10 bases identical to TRBD2. V dropped 5 bases and J dropped 5; count of bases not matched to a gene: 17. Germline CDR1 MNHEY, CDR2 SVGEGT. The CDR3 loop spans 18 amino acids. The CDR3 DNA sequence: TGTGCCAGCAGTCCGCGGAGGTTAGCGGGGGGTTTGAGGGAGACCCAGTACTTC. Protein sequence: CASSPRRLAGGLRETQYF.

The chain employs TRBV11-2 and TRBJ2-5, with 9 bases fitting TRBD1. Trimming took 7 bases from V and 5 from J; bases not matched to a gene: 11. The CDR3 covers 15 residues. Germline CDR1 and CDR2: SGHAT and FQNNGV. The CDR3 region is CASTVGNRGLETQYF. The CDR3 DNA reads TGTGCCAGCACCGTCGGGAACAGGGGGCTGGAGACCCAGTACTTC.

The CDR3 DNA is TGTGCCAGCAGCTTAGTTTCTAGCGGGAGCACAGATACGCAGTATTTT. Its translation is CASSLVSSGSTDTQYF. The rearrangement uses TRBV11-2 and TRBJ2-3; 8 bases are a match to TRBD2. The CDR3 is 16 amino acids. V dropped 1 base and J dropped 0; count of bases not matched to a gene: 3. Germline CDR1 and CDR2: SGHAT and FQNNGV.

V and J are TRBV11-2 and TRBJ1-4; the D gene is possibly TRBD1 (6 bases). The V end was cut by 5 bases, the J end by 4 bases, with 17 bases between. In germline, CDR1 is SGHAT, CDR2 FQNNGV. CDR3 size: 16 residues. CDR3 in DNA: TGTGCCAGCAGCCCCTCCAATTGGGGGCTTAATGAAAAACTGTTTTTT. Amino acids: CASSPSNWGLNEKLFF.

This clone was counted a few times. The V call is TRBV6-5, the J call TRBJ2-7; 11 nucleotides align to TRBD2. The length of the CDR3 is 13 residues. Germline CDR1 is MNHEY and CDR2 is SVGAGI. Losses at the gene ends were 6 bases for V and 4 bases for J; bases not matched to a gene: 2. This CDR3 reads CASSRLAGYEQYF. DNA for the CDR3: TGTGCCAGCAGCAGACTAGCGGGGTACGAGCAGTACTTC.

This clone was picked up one time. The V gene is TRBV19, the J gene TRBJ2-2; weak D call: TRBD1 (5 bases). CDR1 LNHDA and CDR2 SQIVND come from the germline V gene (reference sequence). V lost 6 bases, J lost 1 base, and 6 bases lay in between. The CDR3 totals 13 residues. CDR3 nucleotides: TGTGCCAGTAGCCAGGGGAACACCGGGGAGCTGTTTTTT. This codes for CASSQGNTGELFF.

The rearrangement links TRBV7-9 to TRBJ2-7, with 7 bases identical to TRBD1. The CDR3 covers 14 residues. After removal of 4 bases from V and 2 bases from J, the junction contained 5 bases not matched to a gene. Germline V gives CDR1 SEHNR, CDR2 FQNEAQ (reference sequence). The CDR3 DNA follows: TGTGCCAGCAGCTCACCGGGACAGCCCTACGAGCAGTACGTC. Its translation is CASSSPGQPYEQYV.

The chain combines TRBV18 with TRBJ1-6; no definite D call. V lost 4 bases to trimming and J lost 0 bases, with 4 bases between them. There are 14 residues in the CDR3. In germline, CDR1 is KGHSH, CDR2 LQKENI. The CDR3 region is CASSQSSYNSPLHF. In DNA form, the CDR3 reads TGTGCCAGCTCACAGAGCTCCTATAATTCACCCCTCCACTTT.

The chain joins TRBV7-3 to TRBJ2-1; 9 nucleotides line up with TRBD1. This CDR3 is 15 amino acids long. Losses at the gene ends were 5 bases for V and 0 bases for J; bases not matched to a gene: 2. Germline V gene sequence: CDR1 SGHTA, CDR2 FQGTGA. CDR3 region: CASSQQGASYNEQFF. CDR3 coding DNA: TGTGCCAGCAGCCAACAGGGGGCCTCCTACAATGAGCAGTTCTTC.

The rearrangement uses TRBV28 and TRBJ2-3; perhaps TRBD1 as D (6 bases). Trimming left V 3 bases short and J 1 base short, with 11 bases between. The CDR3 is 15 residues long. Germline lookup yields CDR1 MDHEN and CDR2 SYDVKM. In DNA form, the CDR3 reads TGTGCCAGCAGTTTGGAGAGACAGGGCACAGATACGCAGTATTTT. Translating gives CASSLERQGTDTQYF.

This chain joins TRBV3-1 (or the pseudogene TRBV3-2) and TRBJ2-7; 12 bases fit TRBD2. The CDR3 is 15 residues long. J was trimmed by 1 base and V by 5 bases; bases with no gene match: 3. The germline V gene has CDR1 LGHDT and CDR2 YNNKEL (reference sequence). CDR3 loop: CASSNGLAGSYEQYF. CDR3 DNA: TGTGCCAGCAGCAACGGACTAGCGGGGTCCTACGAGCAGTACTTC.

The gene calls are TRBV28 and TRBJ2-7, with D possibly matching TRBD2 (5 bases). The CDR3 has 15 residues. The germline gives CDR1 MDHEN, CDR2 SYDVKM. V dropped 4 bases and J dropped 4 bases, with 17 bases sitting between them. The CDR3 nucleotides are TGTGCCAGCAGTTCCCCGGGCCGAGGGTTGTACGAGCAGTACGTC. Encoded protein: CASSSPGRGLYEQYV.

This chain connects TRBV5-5 to TRBJ1-4; tentatively, D is TRBD1 (5 bases). Germline V gives CDR1 SGHKS, CDR2 YYEKEE (reference sequence). Trimming removed 5 bases at V and 0 bases at J, with 14 bases between. The CDR3 length is 16 residues. The CDR3 DNA follows: TGTGCCAGCAGTCCCGGCGGGACTGCAACTAATGAAAAACTGTTTTTT. Translating gives CASSPGGTATNEKLFF.

DNA for the CDR3: TGTGCCAGCAGTTTGAAGGGGGCGGGAAGCAATCAGCCCCAGCATTTT. Encoded protein: CASSLKGAGSNQPQHF. The chain carries TRBV6-5 and TRBJ1-5; 7 bases line up with TRBD1. V dropped 4 bases and J dropped 1; count of bases not matched to a gene: 7. The CDR3 is made up of 16 amino acids. Germline CDR1 and CDR2: MNHEY and SVGAGI.

The V call is TRBV27, the J call TRBJ2-5, with a tentative D call TRBD2 (6 bases). The CDR3 runs 14 residues. V lost 5 bases to trimming and J lost 2 bases, with 12 bases between them. CDR1 MNHEY and CDR2 SMNVEV come from the germline V gene (reference sequence). The CDR3 bases are TGTGCCAGCAGTAAGAGGGACTTTCAAGAGACCCAGTACTTC. It specifies CASSKRDFQETQYF.

The chain joins TRBV4-1 to TRBJ2-6; 10 bases agree with TRBD1. This CDR3 comprises 17 residues. Trimming took 4 bases from V and 3 from J; bases not matched to a gene: 6. The V gene's germline CDR1 is MGHRA and CDR2 YSYEKL. The CDR3 loop is CASSPGTGAGGANVLTF. In DNA form, the CDR3 reads TGCGCCAGCAGCCCCGGGACAGGGGCCGGTGGGGCCAACGTCCTGACTTTC.

V gene TRBV7-6 combines with J gene TRBJ1-1; TRBD1 aligns across 7 bases. V shed 4 bases, J shed 6 bases, and the junction held 11 bases outside the gene matches. This CDR3 comprises 15 residues. Looked up from germline, CDR1 is SGHVS and CDR2 is FNYEAQ. As DNA, the CDR3 is TGTGCCAGCAGCTCCCCCTACCAGGGGGTCGCTGAAGCTTTCTTT. Amino acid sequence: CASSSPYQGVAEAFF.

The CDR3 region is CASSLRLVDEQYV. CDR3 nucleotides: TGTGCCAGCAGCCTACGACTAGTAGACGAGCAGTACGTC. The rearrangement links TRBV11-2 to TRBJ2-7; the D gene is possibly TRBD2 (6 bases). The ends were cut back, 5 bases at V and 5 bases at J, with 13 bases in the middle. This CDR3 has 13 residues. Looked up from germline, CDR1 is SGHAT and CDR2 is FQNNGV.

The chain carries TRBV5-4 and TRBJ1-2, with 7 positions matching TRBD1. V was clipped by 0 bases and J by 2 bases; unmatched bases: 4. CDR3 length: 15 residues. Germline assignment: CDR1 SGHNT and CDR2 YYREEE (reference sequence). Written as DNA, the CDR3 is TGTGCCAGCAGCTTGGGAGGACAGGCGAACTATGGCTACACCTTC. It is translated as CASSLGGQANYGYTF.

The rearrangement uses TRBV11-2 and TRBJ2-3; 16 nucleotides align to TRBD2. This CDR3 has 20 residues. Losses at the gene ends were 0 bases for V and 2 bases for J; bases not matched to a gene: 8. Germline CDR1 SGHAT, CDR2 FQNNGV. The CDR3 DNA sequence: TGTGCCAGCAGCTTAGAAGGCGTGGGGACTAGCGGGAGGGCCACAGATACGCAGTATTTT. Translating gives CASSLEGVGTSGRATDTQYF.

The V call is TRBV5-4, the J call TRBJ1-1, with 7 bases fitting TRBD1. Germline assignment: CDR1 SGHNT and CDR2 YYREEE (reference sequence). V trimming: 0 bases; J trimming: 3 bases; junction bases outside the gene matches: 2. This CDR3 region has 14 residues. In nucleotides, the CDR3 is TGTGCCAGCAGCTTGGACAGGGGTGACACTGAAGCTTTCTTT. Translating it yields CASSLDRGDTEAFF.

Comment on this clone: This CDR3 is also generated by other DNA sequences in the sample. V is TRBV19 and J is TRBJ1-5; D is perhaps TRBD1 (5 bases). Trimming removed 6 bases from V and 1 base from J, with 7 bases in between. Per the germline V gene, CDR1 is LNHDA and CDR2 is SQIVND (reference sequence). The CDR3 runs to 13 residues. The CDR3 is CASRRQSNQPQHF. The CDR3 region has the DNA TGTGCCAGTAGGAGACAGAGCAATCAGCCCCAGCATTTT.